This T cell receptor (beta chain) stems from a study of T cell changes during pregnancy in multiple sclerosis. J gave up 8 bases and V 1 base, and 4 bases lay outside the gene matches. Germline-derived CDR1 and CDR2 are SGHNT and YENEEA. The CDR3 loop spans 16 amino acids. Sequencing was performed with immunoSEQ multiplex PCR; in TCRdb, only in-frame clones are kept and a portion is missing. The sample includes roughly 110,000 clones, 85% to 95% of them seen just once. The V gene is TRBV11-3, the J gene TRBJ2-1; TRBD2 matches 14 bases. This TCR came from a female donor in good health, enrolled as a control in a pregnancy study. The sequencing here drew on peripheral blood, taken in the third trimester of pregnancy. The CDR3 sequence: CASSLVTSGGAYEQFF. CDR3 in DNA: TGTGCCAGCAGCTTAGTGACTAGCGGGGGGGCATATGAGCAGTTCTTC.